A selection of T cell receptor beta chains follows, all from one sample in a study of blood T cell repertoires in COVID-19. Profiling relied on immunoSEQ multiplex PCR, and the TCRdb table lists in-frame clones only, not all of them. The table records under 400,000 clones, approximately 86% of them present only once. Sequences were obtained from PBMCs or T cells enriched from blood (not recorded which). Source of these receptors: a woman in her forties with acute COVID-19. Both conserved end residues are part of each CDR3. A D gene is named only where the DNA matches it firmly. The listing skips clone size in some rows; elsewhere it reads once, few, many or a size class.

j_gene: TRBJ2-5
d_gene: .
len: 14
abundance: .
v_gene: TRBV11-2
CDR3aa: CASSPERRSETQYF
CDR3nt: TGTGCCAGCAGCCCGGAGAGGCGTTCGGAGACCCAGTACTTC

j_gene: TRBJ2-3
d_gene: .
len: 14
abundance: .
v_gene: TRBV7-9
CDR3aa: CASQDGSSTDTQYF
CDR3nt: TGTGCCAGTCAAGACGGGTCTAGCACAGATACGCAGTATTTT

j_gene: TRBJ1-2
d_gene: .
len: 15
abundance: .
v_gene: TRBV6-6
CDR3aa: CASSYSTAGIYGYTF
CDR3nt: TGTGCCAGCAGTTACTCGACTGCAGGGATCTATGGCTACACCTTC

j_gene: TRBJ1-1
d_gene: TRBD1
len: 15
abundance: once
v_gene: TRBV6-5
CDR3aa: CASRKTGGAGTEAFF
CDR3nt: TGTGCCAGCAGAAAGACAGGGGGCGCGGGAACTGAAGCTTTCTTT

j_gene: TRBJ2-3
d_gene: .
len: 14
abundance: .
v_gene: TRBV5-1
CDR3aa: CASSPGDSTDTQYF
CDR3nt: TGCGCCAGCAGTCCGGGGGACAGCACAGATACGCAGTATTTT

j_gene: TRBJ2-7
d_gene: TRBD1
len: 15
abundance: .
v_gene: TRBV28
CDR3aa: CASTGQGQGFYEQYF
CDR3nt: TGTGCCAGCACAGGCCAGGGACAGGGCTTTTACGAGCAGTACTTC

j_gene: TRBJ1-5
d_gene: .
len: 13
abundance: .
v_gene: TRBV12-3/TRBV12-4
CDR3aa: CASSSRGNQPQHF
CDR3nt: TGTGCCAGCAGTTCCAGGGGTAATCAGCCCCAGCATTTT

j_gene: TRBJ1-5
d_gene: .
len: 14
abundance: once
v_gene: TRBV2
CDR3aa: CASSSRDSNQPQHF
CDR3nt: TGTGCCAGCAGTTCACGGGATAGCAATCAGCCCCAGCATTTT

j_gene: TRBJ1-2
d_gene: .
len: 14
abundance: .
v_gene: TRBV29-1
CDR3aa: CSVEKGIGNYGYTF
CDR3nt: TGCAGCGTTGAAAAGGGGATTGGTAACTATGGCTACACCTTC

j_gene: TRBJ2-5
d_gene: TRBD2
len: 16
abundance: once
v_gene: TRBV5-4
CDR3aa: CASSKRLAGGPKTQYF
CDR3nt: TGTGCCAGCAGCAAACGACTAGCGGGGGGGCCAAAGACCCAGTACTTC

j_gene: TRBJ1-5
d_gene: TRBD1
len: 15
abundance: .
v_gene: TRBV6-5
CDR3aa: CASSSGQGVNQPQHF
CDR3nt: TGTGCCAGCAGCTCCGGACAGGGAGTTAATCAGCCCCAGCATTTT